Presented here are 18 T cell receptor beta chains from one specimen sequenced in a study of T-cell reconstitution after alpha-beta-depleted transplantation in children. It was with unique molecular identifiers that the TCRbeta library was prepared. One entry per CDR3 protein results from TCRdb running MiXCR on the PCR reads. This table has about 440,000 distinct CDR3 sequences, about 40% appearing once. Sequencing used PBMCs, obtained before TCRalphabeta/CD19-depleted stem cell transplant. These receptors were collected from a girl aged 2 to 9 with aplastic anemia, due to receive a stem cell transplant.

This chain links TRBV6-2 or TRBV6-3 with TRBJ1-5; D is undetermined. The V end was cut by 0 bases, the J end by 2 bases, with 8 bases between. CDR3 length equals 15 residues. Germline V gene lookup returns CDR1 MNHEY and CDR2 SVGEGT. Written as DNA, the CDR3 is TGTGCCAGCAGTTACTCCCGGGAGGGCAATCAGCCCCAGCATTTT. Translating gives CASSYSREGNQPQHF.

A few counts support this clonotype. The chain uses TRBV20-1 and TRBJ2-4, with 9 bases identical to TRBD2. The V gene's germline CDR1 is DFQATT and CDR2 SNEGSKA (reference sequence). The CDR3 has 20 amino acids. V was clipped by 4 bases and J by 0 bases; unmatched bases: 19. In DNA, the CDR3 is TGCAGTGCTATCCCACCCGGACTAGCGATGGTCCCCCTAGCCAAAAACATTCAGTACTTC. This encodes CSAIPPGLAMVPLAKNIQYF.

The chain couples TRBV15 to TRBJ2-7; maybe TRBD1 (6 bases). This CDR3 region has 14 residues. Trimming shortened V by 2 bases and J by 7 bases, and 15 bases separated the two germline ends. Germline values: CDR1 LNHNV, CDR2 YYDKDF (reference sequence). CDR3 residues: CATSRHTTGWEQYF. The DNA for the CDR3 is TGTGCCACCAGCAGACATACCACAGGGTGGGAGCAGTACTTC.

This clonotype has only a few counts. The CDR3 DNA reads as TGTGCCAGCAGTGCCCAATTTCGGGGCGCCGGGGAGCTGTTTTTT. Translating gives CASSAQFRGAGELFF. The rearrangement joins TRBV6-1 to TRBJ2-2, with D perhaps assigned TRBD1 or TRBD2 (5 bases each). The CDR3 runs 15 residues. Trimming removed 4 bases from V and 6 bases from J, with 15 bases in between. Germline V gene sequence: CDR1 MNHNS, CDR2 SASEGT.

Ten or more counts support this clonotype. The CDR3 spells CASGSGPRQPQHF. DNA for the CDR3: TGTGCCAGCGGATCGGGGCCACGGCAGCCCCAGCATTTT. The chain couples TRBV7-3 to TRBJ1-5, with D possibly being TRBD1 (5 bases). This CDR3 spans 13 amino acids. Germline values: CDR1 SGHTA, CDR2 FQGTGA. V was pared by 8 bases and J by 7 bases, with 15 bases between.

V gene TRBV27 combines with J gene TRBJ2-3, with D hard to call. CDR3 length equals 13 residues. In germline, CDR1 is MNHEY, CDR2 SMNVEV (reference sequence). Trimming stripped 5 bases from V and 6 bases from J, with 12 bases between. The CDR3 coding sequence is TGTGCCAGCAGTCTAACCCCTTCCGATACGCAGTATTTT. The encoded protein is CASSLTPSDTQYF.

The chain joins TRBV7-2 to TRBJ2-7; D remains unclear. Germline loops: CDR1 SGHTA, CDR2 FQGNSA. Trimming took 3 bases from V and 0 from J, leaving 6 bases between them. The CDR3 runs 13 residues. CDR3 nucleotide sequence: TGTGCCAGCAGCTTCCCGAGCTCCTACGAGCAGTACTTC. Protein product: CASSFPSSYEQYF.

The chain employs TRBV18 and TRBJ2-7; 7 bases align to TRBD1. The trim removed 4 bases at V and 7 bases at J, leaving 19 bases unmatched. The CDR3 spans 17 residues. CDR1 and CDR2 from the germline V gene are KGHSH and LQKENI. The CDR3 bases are TGTGCCAGCTCACTGGGCGCGTCCCAGGGGGAGAAGGGGGAGCAGTACTTC. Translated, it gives CASSLGASQGEKGEQYF.

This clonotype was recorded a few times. DNA for the CDR3: TGTGCCAGCAGCCAACTAGCGGCAGGGCCTGTCGAGCAGTACTTC. It is translated as CASSQLAAGPVEQYF. V is TRBV14 and J is TRBJ2-7; 7 bases are shared with TRBD2. The CDR3 is made up of 15 amino acids. Germline CDR1 and CDR2: SGHDN and FVKESK. V lost 2 bases, J lost 6 bases, and 10 bases stayed unmatched.

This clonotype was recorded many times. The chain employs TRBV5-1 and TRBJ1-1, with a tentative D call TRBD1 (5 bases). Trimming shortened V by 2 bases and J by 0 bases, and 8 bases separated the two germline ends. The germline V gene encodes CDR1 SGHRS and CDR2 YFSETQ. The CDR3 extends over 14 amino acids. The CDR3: CASSLETVNTEAFF. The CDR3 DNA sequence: TGCGCCAGCAGCTTAGAGACAGTGAACACTGAAGCTTTCTTT.

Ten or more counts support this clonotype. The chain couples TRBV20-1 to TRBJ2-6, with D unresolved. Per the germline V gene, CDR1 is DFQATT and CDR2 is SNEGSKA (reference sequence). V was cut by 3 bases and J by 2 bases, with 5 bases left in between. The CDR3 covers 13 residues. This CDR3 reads CSASGPGANVLTF. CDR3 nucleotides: TGCAGTGCTAGCGGACCTGGGGCCAACGTCCTGACTTTC.

The CDR3 reads CASTIRAGAVYEQYF. CDR3 DNA: TGTGCCAGCACAATCCGGGCGGGAGCCGTATACGAGCAGTACTTC. V gene TRBV6-1 combines with J gene TRBJ2-7; 7 positions match TRBD2. This CDR3 region has 15 residues. V lost 7 bases and J lost 4; bases outside the gene matches: 13. Per germline, CDR1 MNHNS and CDR2 SASEGT.

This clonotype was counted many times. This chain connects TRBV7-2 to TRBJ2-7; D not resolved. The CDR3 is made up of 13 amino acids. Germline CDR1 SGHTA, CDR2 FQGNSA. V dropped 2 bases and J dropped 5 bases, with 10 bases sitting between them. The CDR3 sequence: CASSLLRSHEQYF. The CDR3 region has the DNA TGTGCCAGCAGCTTACTCAGGAGCCACGAGCAGTACTTC.

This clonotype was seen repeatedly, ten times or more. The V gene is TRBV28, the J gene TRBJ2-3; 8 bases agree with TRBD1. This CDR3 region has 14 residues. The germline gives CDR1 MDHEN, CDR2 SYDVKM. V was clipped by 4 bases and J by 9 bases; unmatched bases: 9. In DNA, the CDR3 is TGTGCCAGCAGTTCGACTCGGACAGGGCGCACGCAGTATTTT. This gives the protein CASSSTRTGRTQYF.

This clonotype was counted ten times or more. As DNA, the CDR3 is TGTGCCAGCAGTTTAGTACCCAGGGAAACAGATACGCAGTATTTT. It yields the protein CASSLVPRETDTQYF. The chain links TRBV12-3 or TRBV12-4 to TRBJ2-3; TRBD1 might be the D (5 bases). This CDR3 contains 15 residues. Between the trimmed V and J ends, which lost 1 base and 3 bases, there was a span of 11 bases.

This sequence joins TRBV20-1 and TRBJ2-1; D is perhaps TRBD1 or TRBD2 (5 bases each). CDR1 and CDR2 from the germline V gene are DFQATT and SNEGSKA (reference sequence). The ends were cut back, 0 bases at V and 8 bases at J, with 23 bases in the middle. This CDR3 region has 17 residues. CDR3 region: CSARDLRGLSMVDEQFF. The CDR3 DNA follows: TGCAGTGCTAGAGATCTGAGGGGCCTCTCGATGGTCGATGAGCAGTTCTTC.

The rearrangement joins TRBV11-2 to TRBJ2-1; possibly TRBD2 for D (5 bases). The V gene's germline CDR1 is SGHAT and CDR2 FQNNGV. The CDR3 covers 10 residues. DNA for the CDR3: TGTGCAACGGGGTCCCGGGAGCAGTTCTTC. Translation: CATGSREQFF.

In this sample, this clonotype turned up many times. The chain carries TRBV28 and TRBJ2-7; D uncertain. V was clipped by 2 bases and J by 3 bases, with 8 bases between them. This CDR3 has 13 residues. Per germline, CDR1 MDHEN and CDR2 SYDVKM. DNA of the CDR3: TGTGCCAGCAGTTTAGTAGGGTTCTACGAGCAGTACTTC. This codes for CASSLVGFYEQYF.